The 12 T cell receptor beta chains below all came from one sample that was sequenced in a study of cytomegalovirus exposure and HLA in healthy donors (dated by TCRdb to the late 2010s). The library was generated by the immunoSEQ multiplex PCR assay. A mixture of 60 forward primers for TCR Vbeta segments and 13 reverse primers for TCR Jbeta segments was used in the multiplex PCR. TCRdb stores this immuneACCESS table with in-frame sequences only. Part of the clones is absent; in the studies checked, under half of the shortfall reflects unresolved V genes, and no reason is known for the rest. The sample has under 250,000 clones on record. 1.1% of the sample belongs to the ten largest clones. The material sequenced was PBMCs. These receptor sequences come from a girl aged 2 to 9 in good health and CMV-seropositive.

The CDR3 reads CASSAGLAGYEQYF. CDR3 bases: TGTGCCAGCAGTGCCGGACTAGCGGGATACGAGCAGTACTTC. This chain joins TRBV2 and TRBJ2-7, with TRBD2 matching 12 bases. The germline gives CDR1 SNHLY, CDR2 FYNNEI. The ends lost 4 bases at V and 4 bases at J; junction bases unmatched: 2. This CDR3 comprises 14 residues.

CDR3 nucleotide sequence: TGTGCCAGCAGTTTGTGGGACAGGGCGGGGGGCTACACCTTC. This encodes CASSLWDRAGGYTF. This chain uses TRBV28 with TRBJ1-2, with 9 bases identical to TRBD1. The trim removed 3 bases at V and 8 bases at J, leaving 7 bases unmatched. Germline assignment: CDR1 MDHEN and CDR2 SYDVKM. This CDR3 has 14 amino acids.

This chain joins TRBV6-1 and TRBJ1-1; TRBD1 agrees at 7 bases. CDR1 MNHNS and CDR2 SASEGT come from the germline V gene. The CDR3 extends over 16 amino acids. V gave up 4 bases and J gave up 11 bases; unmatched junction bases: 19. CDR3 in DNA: TGTGCCAGCAGTGCGACCAGCCTGGTACAGCCACAGGGGGCTTTCTTT. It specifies CASSATSLVQPQGAFF.

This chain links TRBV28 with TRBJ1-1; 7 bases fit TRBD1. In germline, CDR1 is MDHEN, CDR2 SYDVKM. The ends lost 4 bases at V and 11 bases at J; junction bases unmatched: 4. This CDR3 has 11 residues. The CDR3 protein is CASSSDRAAFF. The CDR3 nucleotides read TGTGCCAGCAGTTCTGACAGGGCGGCTTTCTTT.

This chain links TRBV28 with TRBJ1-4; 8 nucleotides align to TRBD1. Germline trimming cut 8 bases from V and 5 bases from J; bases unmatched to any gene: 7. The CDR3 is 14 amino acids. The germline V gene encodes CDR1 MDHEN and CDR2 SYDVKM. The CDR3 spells CASGSGTGNEKLFF. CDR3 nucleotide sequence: TGTGCCAGCGGGTCCGGGACAGGCAATGAAAAACTGTTTTTT. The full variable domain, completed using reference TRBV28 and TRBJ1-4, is DVKVTQSSRYLVKRTGEKVFLECVQDMDHENMFWYRQDPGLGLRLIYFSYDVKMKEKGDIPEGYSVSREKKERFSLILESASTNQTSMYLCASGSGTGNEKLFFGSGTQLSVL.

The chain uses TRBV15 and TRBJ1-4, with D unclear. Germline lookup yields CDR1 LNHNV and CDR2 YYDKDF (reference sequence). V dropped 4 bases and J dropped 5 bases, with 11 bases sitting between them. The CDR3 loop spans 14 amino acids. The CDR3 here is CATSKLTVNEKLFF. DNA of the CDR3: TGTGCCACCAGCAAGTTAACAGTGAATGAAAAACTGTTTTTT.

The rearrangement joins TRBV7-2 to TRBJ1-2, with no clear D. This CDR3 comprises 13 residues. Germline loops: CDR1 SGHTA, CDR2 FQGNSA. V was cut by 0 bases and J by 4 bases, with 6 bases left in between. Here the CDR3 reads CASSLASGYGYTF. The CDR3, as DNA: TGTGCCAGCAGCTTAGCGTCAGGCTATGGCTACACCTTC.

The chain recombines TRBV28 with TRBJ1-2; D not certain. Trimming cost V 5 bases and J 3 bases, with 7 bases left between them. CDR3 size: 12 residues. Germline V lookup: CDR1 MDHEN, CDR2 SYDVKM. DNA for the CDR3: TGTGCCAGCAGTGTCCGTTACTATGGCTACACCTTC. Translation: CASSVRYYGYTF.

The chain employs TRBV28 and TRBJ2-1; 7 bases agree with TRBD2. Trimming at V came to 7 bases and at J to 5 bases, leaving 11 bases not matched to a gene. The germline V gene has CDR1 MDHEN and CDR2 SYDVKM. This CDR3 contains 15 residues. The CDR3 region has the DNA TGTGCCAGCAAGCGAATGGGGACTAATCACAATGAGCAGTTCTTC. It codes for CASKRMGTNHNEQFF.

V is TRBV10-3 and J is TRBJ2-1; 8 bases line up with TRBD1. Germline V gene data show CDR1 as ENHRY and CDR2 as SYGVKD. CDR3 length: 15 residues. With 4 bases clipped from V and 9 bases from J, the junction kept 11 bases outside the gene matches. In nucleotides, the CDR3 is TGTGCCATCAGTGCCGACAGGGGAAGGGGTGGTGAGCAGTTCTTC. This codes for CAISADRGRGGEQFF.

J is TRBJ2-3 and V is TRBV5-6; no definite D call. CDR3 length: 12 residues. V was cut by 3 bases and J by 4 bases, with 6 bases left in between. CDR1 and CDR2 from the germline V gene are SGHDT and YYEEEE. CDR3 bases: TGTGCCAGCAGCTCCGCGCCAGATACGCAGTATTTT. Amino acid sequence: CASSSAPDTQYF.

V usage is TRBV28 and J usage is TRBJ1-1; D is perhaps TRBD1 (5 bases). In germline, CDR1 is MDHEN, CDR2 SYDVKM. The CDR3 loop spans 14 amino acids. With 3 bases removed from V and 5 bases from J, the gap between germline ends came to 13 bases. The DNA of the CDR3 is TGTGCCAGCAGTTTCGCGGGGGTAGGTACTGAAGCTTTCTTT. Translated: CASSFAGVGTEAFF.